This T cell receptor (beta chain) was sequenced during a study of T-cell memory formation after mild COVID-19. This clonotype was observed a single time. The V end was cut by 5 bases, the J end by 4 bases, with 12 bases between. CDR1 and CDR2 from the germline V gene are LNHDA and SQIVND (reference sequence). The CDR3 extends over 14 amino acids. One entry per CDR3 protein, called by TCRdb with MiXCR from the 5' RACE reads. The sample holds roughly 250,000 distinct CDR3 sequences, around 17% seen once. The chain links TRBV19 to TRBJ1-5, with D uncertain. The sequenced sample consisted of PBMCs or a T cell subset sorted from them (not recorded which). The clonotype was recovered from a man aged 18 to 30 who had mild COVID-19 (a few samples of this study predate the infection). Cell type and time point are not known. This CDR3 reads CASSWVRGNQPQHF. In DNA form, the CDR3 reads TGTGCCAGTAGTTGGGTGCGTGGAAATCAGCCCCAGCATTTT.